This T cell receptor (beta chain) emerged from a study of blood T cell repertoires in COVID-19. Generated by immunoSEQ multiplex PCR, the TCRdb table keeps only in-frame clones and is missing some. This table has 110,000 or so clones, 70% to 80% appearing once. The CDR3 has 16 amino acids. The junction had 5 bases not matched to a gene; V was cut back by 4 bases and J by 2 bases. The germline V gene has CDR1 SGHNT and CDR2 YYREEE (reference sequence). This clone was observed once. V is TRBV5-4 and J is TRBJ2-7; 14 nucleotides match TRBD2. The sample consisted of peripheral blood. The receptor comes from a man aged 65 to 79 with acute or convalescent COVID-19. The chain's CDR3 is CASSQGTSGSPYEQYF. The CDR3 region has the DNA TGTGCCAGCAGCCAAGGGACTAGCGGGAGCCCCTACGAGCAGTACTTC.